Listed here are 32 T cell receptor beta chains from one sample, sequenced in a study of T cells in Graves' hyperthyroidism and ophthalmopathy. Amplification targeted TCR beta CDR3 regions from RNA transcripts. First-round RT-PCR with HTBI primers amplified the TCR CDR3 region. Each CDR3 protein is one row after TCRdb ran MiXCR on the multiplex PCR reads. Of over 500,000 distinct CDR3 sequences listed, 12% to 15% are singletons. Sequencing was done on a sample of blood. Receptor source: a woman in her 40s with Graves' hyperthyroidism.

There are a few counts of this clonotype. The chain has TRBV5-5 and TRBJ1-2, with D unresolved. Trimming pared 2 bases from V and 4 bases from J, leaving 6 bases between. The CDR3 contains 12 residues. Germline V gives CDR1 SGHKS, CDR2 YYEKEE (reference sequence). The CDR3 loop reads CASSFDIYGYTF. Written as DNA, the CDR3 is TGTGCCAGCAGCTTCGATATCTATGGCTACACCTTC.

This clonotype was observed at least ten times. The chain is built from TRBV2 and TRBJ2-5; 12 nucleotides match TRBD2. The length of the CDR3 is 13 residues. The junction had 2 bases not matched to a gene; V was cut back by 8 bases and J by 4 bases. Germline values: CDR1 SNHLY, CDR2 FYNNEI. The CDR3 DNA reads as TGTGCCAGCGAGACTAGCGGGAGAGAGACCCAGTACTTC. Protein sequence: CASETSGRETQYF.

This clonotype was counted a few times. A junction boundary mismatches the germline segment, possibly from a read error. The chain recombines TRBV10-1 with TRBJ1-1; 9 bases fit TRBD1. The CDR3 has 15 residues. Germline V gives CDR1 WNHNN, CDR2 SYGVQD (reference sequence). The CDR3 here is CASTRDREMNTKAFF. The CDR3 DNA sequence: TGCGCCAGCACCCGGGACAGGGAAATGAACACTAAAGCTTTCTTT.

This clonotype has ten or more counts. J is TRBJ1-6 and V is TRBV6-1, with D maybe TRBD1 (5 bases). Germline values: CDR1 MNHNS, CDR2 SASEGT. V shed 6 bases and J shed 8 bases, with 23 bases lying between them. CDR3 size: 17 residues. The DNA of the CDR3 is TGTGCCAGCAGGAGGGCTGGGGGAAAGGCTAATTATTCACCCCTCCACTTT. This codes for CASRRAGGKANYSPLHF.

J is TRBJ2-7 and V is TRBV5-4; 8 bases map to TRBD1. Trimming removed 3 bases from V and 4 bases from J; junction bases left unmatched: 9. The CDR3 runs to 15 residues. CDR1 SGHNT and CDR2 YYREEE come from the germline V gene (reference sequence). CDR3 sequence (DNA): TGTGCCAGCAGCTATATGGACAGGGAGGCGTACGAGCAGTACTTC. This sequence encodes CASSYMDREAYEQYF.

This clonotype showed up many times. The CDR3 sequence: CASSRAGGETQYF. The DNA for the CDR3 is TGTGCCAGCAGCCGAGCGGGGGGCGAGACCCAGTACTTC. The V call is TRBV7-2, the J call TRBJ2-5, with 9 bases that match TRBD2. Germline V lookup: CDR1 SGHTA, CDR2 FQGNSA. The CDR3 has 13 residues. V was pared by 5 bases and J by 5 bases, with 3 bases of the junction left unmatched.

This clonotype has just a few counts. This sequence joins TRBV20-1 and TRBJ2-2; the match to TRBD2 covers 15 bases. Germline V gene data show CDR1 as DFQATT and CDR2 as SNEGSKA (reference sequence). The length of the CDR3 is 15 residues. V shed 5 bases and J 5 bases; nucleotides not matched to a gene: 3. This CDR3 reads CSASGTSGRTGELFF. CDR3 in DNA: TGCAGTGCTTCCGGGACTAGCGGGAGGACCGGGGAGCTGTTTTTT.

This clonotype was detected ten times or more. This chain joins TRBV12-3 or TRBV12-4 and TRBJ2-2; D remains ambiguous. The germline V and J ends were trimmed by 3 bases and 6 bases, with 11 bases remaining between them. CDR3 length: 14 amino acids. The CDR3 is CASSFFWLSGELFF. The DNA for the CDR3 is TGTGCCAGCAGTTTTTTCTGGCTCTCCGGGGAGCTGTTTTTT.

This clonotype was observed many times. The chain is built from TRBV12-3 or TRBV12-4 and TRBJ1-2; D unresolved. The CDR3 loop spans 13 amino acids. The V end lost 5 bases, the J end lost 2 bases, and 9 bases lay between the germline ends. This CDR3 reads CASSVHGNYGYTF. The DNA for the CDR3 is TGTGCCAGCAGTGTCCACGGGAACTATGGCTACACCTTC.

This chain connects TRBV5-6 to TRBJ1-5; TRBD1 aligns across 11 bases. CDR3 size: 16 residues. CDR1 SGHDT and CDR2 YYEEEE come from the germline V gene. J was trimmed by 7 bases and V by 0 bases; bases with no gene match: 6. The CDR3 sequence is CASSLGGTGGGQPQHF. CDR3 sequence (DNA): TGTGCCAGCAGCTTGGGGGGGACAGGGGGAGGCCAGCCCCAGCATTTT.

V usage is TRBV9 and J usage is TRBJ2-3; the D gene is possibly TRBD2 (5 bases). The V gene lost 0 bases and the J gene lost 5 bases, with 10 bases spanning the gap. The CDR3 sequence is 14 residues long. CDR1 SGDLS and CDR2 YYNGEE come from the germline V gene. CDR3 region: CASSVVGKGDTQYF. The CDR3 coding sequence is TGTGCCAGCAGCGTAGTCGGGAAGGGAGATACGCAGTATTTT.

The sample holds many counts of this clonotype. The chain joins TRBV18 to TRBJ2-5, with a possible D match to TRBD2 (5 bases). The CDR3 loop spans 14 amino acids. V lost 0 bases and J lost 4, with 9 bases in between. Germline V gene data show CDR1 as KGHSH and CDR2 as LQKENI. The CDR3 loop reads CASSPPWEIETQYF. CDR3 sequence (DNA): TGTGCCAGCTCACCACCATGGGAGATAGAGACCCAGTACTTC.

J is TRBJ2-3 and V is TRBV27; D might be TRBD2 (5 bases). CDR3 length: 16 amino acids. Germline V gene data show CDR1 as MNHEY and CDR2 as SMNVEV (reference sequence). The V end lost 1 base, the J end lost 0 bases, and 11 bases lay between the germline ends. The CDR3 nucleotides read TGTGCCAGCAGTTTATATCTAGCAGACAGCACAGATACGCAGTATTTT. Residues: CASSLYLADSTDTQYF.

This clonotype was seen repeatedly, ten times or more. The genes are TRBV20-1 and TRBJ2-5; D tentatively fits TRBD1 or TRBD2 (7 bases each). Germline V lookup: CDR1 DFQATT, CDR2 SNEGSKA (reference sequence). This CDR3 is built from 18 residues. The V gene lost 6 bases and the J gene lost 2 bases, with 28 bases spanning the gap. CDR3 in amino acids: CSALDRLSGDQMQETQYF. The CDR3 region has the DNA TGCAGTGCGCTGGACAGGTTAAGCGGGGACCAGATGCAAGAGACCCAGTACTTC.

A remark on this clonotype: Possible read error: a much larger clone is one base away. The J gene is TRBJ2-2, the V gene TRBV6-1; 8 bases agree with TRBD2. The germline CDR1 and CDR2 sequences are MNHNS and SASEGT. The CDR3 is 16 residues long. The CDR3 bases are TGTGCCAGCGATACAGGCGGGGGGACGAACACCGGGGAGCTGCTTTTT. Encoded protein: CASDTGGGTNTGELLF.

This rearrangement joins TRBV7-9 to TRBJ2-7; weak D call: TRBD2 (5 bases). The CDR3 covers 14 residues. The ends were cut back, 5 bases at V and 2 bases at J, with 13 bases in the middle. Germline V gene lookup returns CDR1 SEHNR and CDR2 FQNEAQ (reference sequence). This CDR3 is CASSEGSPAYEQYF. Here the CDR3 DNA reads TGTGCCAGCAGCGAGGGCAGTCCTGCCTACGAGCAGTACTTC.

This clonotype was picked up many times. The chain has TRBV6-1 and TRBJ1-1, with D perhaps TRBD1 (5 bases). Germline V lookup: CDR1 MNHNS, CDR2 SASEGT. Trimming removed 6 bases from V and 7 bases from J, with 9 bases in between. This CDR3 has 11 amino acids. CDR3 amino acids: CASRTGGEAFF. CDR3 DNA sequence: TGTGCCAGCAGAACCGGGGGTGAAGCTTTCTTT.

Comment on this clonotype: Since a much larger clone is just one base distant, this may be a read error. J is TRBJ2-7 and V is TRBV5-1; TRBD1 agrees at 11 bases. The junction had 11 bases not matched to a gene; V was cut back by 8 bases and J by 1 base. This CDR3 spans 16 amino acids. Germline CDR1 reads SGHRS; CDR2 reads YFSETQ. The CDR3 protein is CASYPRTGGGSYEQYF. CDR3 sequence (DNA): TGCGCCAGTTACCCTAGGACAGGGGGCGGATCCTACGAGCAGTACTTC.

The CDR3: CASSPAVGTEQYF. DNA for the CDR3: TGCGCCAGCTCCCCTGCGGTTGGAACCGAGCAGTACTTC. The chain combines TRBV10-1 with TRBJ2-7; no clear D gene. CDR3 length equals 13 residues. V lost 8 bases and J lost 6, with 17 bases in between. Germline V gene data show CDR1 as WNHNN and CDR2 as SYGVQD (reference sequence).

This clonotype appeared a few times. The chain joins TRBV24-1 to TRBJ2-2; D gene unclear. This CDR3 is 15 amino acids long. Germline V gene data show CDR1 as KGHDR and CDR2 as SFDVKD. V lost 6 bases, J lost 0 bases, and 10 bases lay in between. CDR3 bases: TGTGCCACCAGTTCGATAGGGCCGAACACCGGGGAGCTGTTTTTT. Amino acids: CATSSIGPNTGELFF.

This clonotype was recorded many times. The V and J genes are TRBV2 and TRBJ2-3, with 10 bases identical to TRBD1. Germline values: CDR1 SNHLY, CDR2 FYNNEI. V shed 8 bases and J 3 bases; nucleotides not matched to a gene: 2. This CDR3 region has 13 residues. CDR3 sequence: CASGTGVTDTQYF. The CDR3 DNA reads as TGTGCCAGCGGGACAGGGGTAACAGATACGCAGTATTTT.

This clonotype has ten or more counts. The genes are TRBV12-3 or TRBV12-4 and TRBJ2-2, with TRBD1 matching over 7 bases. The CDR3 is made up of 15 amino acids. J lost 7 bases, V lost 6 bases, and 11 bases had no gene match. Here the CDR3 reads CASSPRQGVSGELFF. The DNA for the CDR3 is TGTGCCAGCAGCCCAAGACAGGGTGTGAGCGGGGAGCTGTTTTTT.

The chain has TRBV19 and TRBJ1-3, with 7 nucleotides matching TRBD1. Trimming cost V 5 bases and J 3 bases; bases outside gene matches: 7. CDR3 length: 15 residues. Per germline, CDR1 LNHDA and CDR2 SQIVND (reference sequence). The CDR3 DNA follows: TGTGCCAGTAGTCAACAGGGGAGAGATGGAAACACCATATATTTT. It encodes CASSQQGRDGNTIYF.

Only a few counts were recorded for this clonotype. This chain joins TRBV12-3 or TRBV12-4 and TRBJ2-1; unclear D gene. Trimming stripped 3 bases from V and 12 bases from J, with 6 bases between. The CDR3 has 10 residues. CDR3 bases: TGTGCCAGCAGTTTCAATAGGCAGTTCTTC. Amino acids: CASSFNRQFF.

V and J are TRBV7-9 and TRBJ2-3; 8 nucleotides align to TRBD2. The J segment lost 6 bases and the V segment lost 7 bases, leaving 9 bases of the junction unmatched. Per the germline V gene, CDR1 is SEHNR and CDR2 is FQNEAQ (reference sequence). CDR3 length equals 14 residues. Here the CDR3 DNA reads TGTGCCAGCACGGTAGCGGGGTGGCTTGATACGCAGTATTTT. Translation: CASTVAGWLDTQYF.

The sample holds a few counts of this clonotype. The chain recombines TRBV12-3 or TRBV12-4 with TRBJ1-3; 8 bases match TRBD1. This CDR3 is built from 16 residues. V gave up 6 bases and J gave up 2 bases; unmatched junction bases: 9. The DNA of the CDR3 is TGTGCCAGCAGAGTGGACAGGGAAATAACTGGAAACACCATATATTTT. Protein sequence: CASRVDREITGNTIYF.

In nucleotides, the CDR3 is TGCGCCAGCAGCGAAGCGAGGAGCTGGGAGACCCAGTACTTC. Encoded protein: CASSEARSWETQYF. V and J are TRBV5-1 and TRBJ2-5; D remains unclear. V gave up 4 bases and J gave up 5 bases, with 15 bases separating them. The CDR3 is made up of 14 amino acids. CDR1 SGHRS and CDR2 YFSETQ come from the germline V gene.

This clonotype was counted at least ten times. V gene TRBV18 combines with J gene TRBJ2-7, with D tentatively TRBD1 or TRBD2 (6 bases each). V lost 3 bases to trimming and J lost 4 bases, with 13 bases between them. In germline, CDR1 is KGHSH, CDR2 LQKENI. The CDR3 covers 14 residues. The CDR3 nucleotides are TGTGCCAGCTCACCTTTGGGGGGCAATTACGAGCAGTACTTC. As protein: CASSPLGGNYEQYF.

This clonotype was picked up many times. CDR3 loop: CTDYRTAGTEAFF. CDR3 sequence (DNA): TGCACCGATTATAGGACAGCTGGCACTGAAGCTTTCTTT. The J gene is TRBJ1-1, the V gene TRBV29-1, with D tentatively TRBD1 (6 bases). CDR1 and CDR2 (germline): SQVTM, ANQGSEA. The length of the CDR3 is 13 residues.

This clonotype has a handful of counts. This chain uses TRBV29-1 with TRBJ2-1; D is possibly TRBD2 (6 bases). Germline CDR1 reads SQVTM; CDR2 reads ANQGSEA. The CDR3 is 12 residues long. Trimming pared 8 bases from V and 6 bases from J, leaving 14 bases between. The CDR3 DNA follows: TGCAGCTCCCGGGGACTGGCCAATGAGCAGTTCTTC. This gives the protein CSSRGLANEQFF.

The rearrangement uses TRBV9 and TRBJ2-3; D is perhaps TRBD2 (7 bases). The V gene lost 0 bases and the J gene lost 2 bases, with 13 bases spanning the gap. In germline, CDR1 is SGDLS, CDR2 YYNGEE. The CDR3 loop spans 16 amino acids. DNA of the CDR3: TGTGCCAGCAGCGTAGAAGTCGGGGGGCCCACAGATACGCAGTATTTT. Encoded protein: CASSVEVGGPTDTQYF.

The V and J genes are TRBV12-3 or TRBV12-4 and TRBJ1-6; D unclear. The CDR3 spans 14 residues. Trimming shortened V by 8 bases and J by 4 bases, and 12 bases separated the two germline ends. In DNA form, the CDR3 reads TGTGCCAGCGGAAGAGGGCTATATAATTCACCCCTCCACTTT. Translated, it gives CASGRGLYNSPLHF.